The 23 T cell receptor beta chains in this list originate from one sample, sequenced in a study of cytomegalovirus exposure and HLA in healthy donors. The method was immunoSEQ multiplex PCR; TCRdb's version includes in-frame clones alone and lacks a portion of them. The sample shows roughly 60,000 clones, just under 95% of them seen only once. Input material: PBMCs. The receptors were sampled from a man between 18 and 35 years old in good health and CMV-seronegative.

This chain connects TRBV2 to TRBJ2-7, with 9 bases fitting TRBD1. This CDR3 is 15 amino acids long. Per germline, CDR1 SNHLY and CDR2 FYNNEI. V shed 7 bases, J shed 7 bases, and the junction held 14 bases outside the gene matches. The CDR3 sequence: CASKVEDRGTGEQYF. DNA of the CDR3: TGTGCCAGCAAAGTAGAGGACAGGGGAACGGGGGAGCAGTACTTC.

The J gene is TRBJ1-1, the V gene TRBV5-6; maybe TRBD1 (6 bases). The CDR3 extends over 17 amino acids. Germline CDR1 and CDR2: SGHDT and YYEEEE. The ends were cut back, 4 bases at V and 4 bases at J, with 23 bases in the middle. The CDR3 region is CASSPQIGTTWGTEAFF. The CDR3 DNA reads as TGTGCCAGCAGCCCCCAGATCGGGACAACTTGGGGCACTGAAGCTTTCTTT.

The genes are TRBV10-3 and TRBJ2-2; maybe TRBD1 (6 bases). Looked up from germline, CDR1 is ENHRY and CDR2 is SYGVKD. Trimming pared 10 bases from V and 1 base from J, leaving 19 bases between. This CDR3 is 16 amino acids long. The CDR3 region is CATATPGTMNTGELFF. Written as DNA, the CDR3 is TGTGCCACTGCTACTCCCGGGACAATGAACACCGGGGAGCTGTTTTTT.

The chain has TRBV15 and TRBJ2-3; TRBD1 matches at 10 bases. Germline V lookup: CDR1 LNHNV, CDR2 YYDKDF (reference sequence). J lost 1 base, V lost 2 bases, and 3 bases had no gene match. This CDR3 has 16 residues. The CDR3 DNA is TGTGCCACCAGCAGACGCGGGACAGGGGGCACAGATACGCAGTATTTT. Translated, it gives CATSRRGTGGTDTQYF.

The V gene is TRBV6-4, the J gene TRBJ2-2; possibly TRBD1 for D (5 bases). Germline V gene lookup returns CDR1 MRHNA and CDR2 SNTAGT. This CDR3 is built from 15 residues. Between the trimmed V and J ends, which lost 8 bases and 4 bases, there was a span of 17 bases. The CDR3 sequence is CASSGQGFSTGELFF. The CDR3 coding sequence is TGTGCCAGCTCAGGACAAGGGTTTAGCACCGGGGAGCTGTTTTTT.

The gene calls are TRBV18 and TRBJ1-3; D is possibly TRBD1 (5 bases). V was clipped by 3 bases and J by 7 bases, with 13 bases between them. The length of the CDR3 is 14 residues. Looked up from germline, CDR1 is KGHSH and CDR2 is LQKENI. The CDR3 reads CASSPGRDRNTIYF. As DNA, the CDR3 is TGTGCCAGCTCACCCGGGAGGGACCGGAACACCATATATTTT.

The V call is TRBV19, the J call TRBJ2-7; tentative D call: TRBD1 (6 bases). Germline CDR1 reads LNHDA; CDR2 reads SQIVND (reference sequence). V was shortened by 8 bases and J by 9 bases, with 17 bases between the two germline ends. The CDR3 consists of 12 residues. The CDR3 loop is CASSGDNRRQYF. CDR3 nucleotides: TGTGCCAGTTCCGGGGACAACCGACGGCAGTACTTC.

The chain links TRBV5-6 to TRBJ2-5; D not certain. V lost 0 bases and J lost 7, with 4 bases in between. Germline V lookup: CDR1 SGHDT, CDR2 YYEEEE. There are 11 residues in the CDR3. The CDR3 DNA sequence: TGTGCCAGCAGCTTGGCGGGGACCCAGTACTTC. This encodes CASSLAGTQYF. The complete variable domain, with remaining parts taken from reference TRBV5-6 and TRBJ2-5, reads DAGVTQSPTHLIKTRGQQVTLRCSPKSGHDTVSWYQQALGQGPQFIFQYYEEEERQRGNFPDRFSGHQFPNYSSELNVNALLLGDSALYLCASSLAGTQYFGPGTRLLVL.

This rearrangement joins TRBV10-2 to TRBJ2-3, with D perhaps TRBD1 (6 bases). CDR1 is WSHSY and CDR2 is SAAADI in the germline V gene. The germline V and J ends were trimmed by 10 bases and 0 bases, with 17 bases remaining between them. The CDR3 totals 15 residues. DNA for the CDR3: TGCGCCACCAGGACTGGGGGCATGAGCACAGATACGCAGTATTTT. As protein: CATRTGGMSTDTQYF.

This chain uses TRBV28 with TRBJ2-4; 8 bases map to TRBD1. The junction had 10 bases not matched to a gene; V was cut back by 6 bases and J by 9 bases. The CDR3 loop spans 14 amino acids. Germline CDR1 reads MDHEN; CDR2 reads SYDVKM. CDR3 nucleotides: TGTGCCAGCAGCCCTCGGACAGGGATAGGCATTCAGTACTTC. Its protein is CASSPRTGIGIQYF.

The chain recombines TRBV5-8 with TRBJ1-5; D unresolved. This CDR3 spans 16 amino acids. From germline, CDR1 is SGHTS and CDR2 YDEGEE. V gave up 7 bases and J gave up 0 bases, with 17 bases separating them. Here the CDR3 reads CASVRATIHSNQPQHF. In DNA form, the CDR3 reads TGTGCCAGCGTGCGGGCCACGATCCATAGCAATCAGCCCCAGCATTTT.

The DNA of the CDR3 is TGTGCCATCAGTGAGGACAGGGAGCATGGCTACACCTTC. It specifies CAISEDREHGYTF. The gene calls are TRBV10-3 and TRBJ1-2; 7 nucleotides line up with TRBD1. Germline assignment: CDR1 ENHRY and CDR2 SYGVKD. This CDR3 spans 13 amino acids. With V trimmed by 2 bases and J by 6 bases, 3 bases remained unmatched.

A note on this clone: Relative to the germline gene, one junction end is altered; a read error may explain this. The V gene is TRBV19, the J gene TRBJ1-2, with 7 bases lining up with TRBD1. This CDR3 region has 12 residues. Germline CDR1 and CDR2: LNHDA and SQIVND (reference sequence). The CDR3 loop reads CASSIKGTAKLF. The CDR3 nucleotides are TGTGCCAGTAGTATAAAAGGGACAGCGAAATTATTC.

V is TRBV10-3 and J is TRBJ2-7, with D maybe TRBD2 (5 bases). The germline CDR1 and CDR2 sequences are ENHRY and SYGVKD. The CDR3 sequence is 13 residues long. V was trimmed by 3 bases and J by 0 bases, leaving 6 bases between them. The CDR3 spells CAISEGSSYEQYF. The DNA of the CDR3 is TGTGCCATCAGTGAAGGGAGCTCCTACGAGCAGTACTTC.

The chain combines TRBV15 with TRBJ1-2, with a tentative D call TRBD1 (6 bases). Deletions cut 0 bases from V and 4 bases from J, with 12 bases between. The CDR3 covers 15 residues. In germline, CDR1 is LNHNV, CDR2 YYDKDF (reference sequence). The CDR3 DNA reads TGTGCCACCAGCAGAGATCGGGACATACTCTATGGCTACACCTTC. This codes for CATSRDRDILYGYTF.

This sequence joins TRBV28 and TRBJ2-3, with D hard to call. The CDR3 has 13 amino acids. Germline V CDR1 and CDR2: MDHEN, SYDVKM. V gave up 5 bases and J gave up 2 bases, with 8 bases separating them. The DNA for the CDR3 is TGTGCCAGCAGTCCCCCCCTCACAGATACGCAGTATTTT. Residues: CASSPPLTDTQYF.

The genes are TRBV10-1 and TRBJ2-3; D remains ambiguous. With 3 bases removed from V and 2 bases from J, the gap between germline ends came to 6 bases. The CDR3 consists of 13 residues. Germline loops: CDR1 WNHNN, CDR2 SYGVQD (reference sequence). In DNA, the CDR3 is TGCGCCAGCAGTGACCAGTACACAGATACGCAGTATTTT. Translation: CASSDQYTDTQYF.

This chain links TRBV10-3 with TRBJ1-2; D possibly corresponds to TRBD1 (5 bases). V shed 7 bases and J shed 6 bases, with 9 bases lying between them. Per germline, CDR1 ENHRY and CDR2 SYGVKD. CDR3 length: 11 amino acids. The DNA for the CDR3 is TGTGCCATCATGGGGGAGGATGGCTACACCTTC. It translates to CAIMGEDGYTF.

The chain employs TRBV6-1 and TRBJ1-4; weak D call: TRBD1 (5 bases). Germline V lookup: CDR1 MNHNS, CDR2 SASEGT. V lost 4 bases, J lost 6 bases, and 12 bases lay in between. The CDR3 runs to 14 residues. The DNA for the CDR3 is TGTGCCAGCAGTGTAGGGCGGGGGGATGAAAAACTGTTTTTT. Its protein is CASSVGRGDEKLFF.

This clone was counted a single time. The J gene is TRBJ2-3, the V gene TRBV15; possibly TRBD2 for D (5 bases). The CDR3 covers 15 residues. Germline assignment: CDR1 LNHNV and CDR2 YYDKDF (reference sequence). Deletions cut 2 bases from V and 6 bases from J, with 15 bases between. Written as DNA, the CDR3 is TGTGCCACCAGCAGACGGAGGAGTGGTTCGGATACGCAGTATTTT. It is translated as CATSRRRSGSDTQYF.

The chain recombines TRBV6-5 with TRBJ1-1; no clear D gene. This CDR3 spans 13 amino acids. V was trimmed by 7 bases and J by 1 base, leaving 10 bases between them. Germline-derived CDR1 and CDR2 are MNHEY and SVGAGI. The chain's CDR3 is CASKAHQNTEAFF. In nucleotides, the CDR3 is TGTGCCAGCAAAGCCCATCAGAACACTGAAGCTTTCTTT.

The rearrangement uses TRBV6-5 and TRBJ2-7; the D gene is possibly TRBD1 (6 bases). V was pared by 5 bases and J by 2 bases, with 16 bases between. Per the germline V gene, CDR1 is MNHEY and CDR2 is SVGAGI. The CDR3 length is 15 residues. The CDR3 is CASSTPGTLTYEQYF. For the CDR3, the DNA is TGTGCCAGCAGTACCCCCGGGACACTTACCTACGAGCAGTACTTC.

The rearrangement links TRBV10-1 to TRBJ2-4, with 7 positions matching TRBD2. CDR3 length: 17 residues. The ends lost 3 bases at V and 0 bases at J; junction bases unmatched: 8. CDR1 WNHNN and CDR2 SYGVQD come from the germline V gene (reference sequence). CDR3 bases: TGCGCCAGCAGTGATGGACGGGGGGTCATAGCCAAAAACATTCAGTACTTC. It codes for CASSDGRGVIAKNIQYF.